This T cell receptor (beta chain) was sequenced in a study of molecular identifiers for immune sequencing clone quantification. TCRdb passed the PCR reads through MiXCR, listing each CDR3 protein once. The table lists 85,000 to 120,000 distinct CDR3 sequences, about 35% of them singletons, with 9% to 10% in the top ten. The CDR3 spans 15 residues. Germline V CDR1 and CDR2: SGDLS, YYNGEE. V was cut by 0 bases and J by 4 bases, with 14 bases left in between. This TCR came from a human donor in good health. Some libraries in this study had Jurkat cell RNA spiked in. The sequenced sample consisted of naive CD8+ T cells from blood, with Jurkat cell RNA spiked in. Subset meaning: FACS-sorted CD8+CD4-CCR7+CD45RA+ naive T cells. This chain joins TRBV9 and TRBJ2-7, with a tentative D call TRBD1 (6 bases). The CDR3 loop is CASSVGDRIGYEQYF. For the CDR3, the DNA is TGTGCCAGCAGCGTAGGCGACAGGATAGGTTACGAGCAGTACTTC.